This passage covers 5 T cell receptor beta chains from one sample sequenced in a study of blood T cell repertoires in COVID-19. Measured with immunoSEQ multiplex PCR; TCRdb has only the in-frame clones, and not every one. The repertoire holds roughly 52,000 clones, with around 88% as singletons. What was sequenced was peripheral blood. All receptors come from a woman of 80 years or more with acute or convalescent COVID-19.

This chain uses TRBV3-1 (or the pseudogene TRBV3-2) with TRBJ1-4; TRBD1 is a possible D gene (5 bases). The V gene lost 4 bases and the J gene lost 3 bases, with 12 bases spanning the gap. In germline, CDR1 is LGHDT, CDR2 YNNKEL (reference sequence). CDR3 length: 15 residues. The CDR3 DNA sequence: TGTGCCAGCAGCCGGCAGGGTTTGCCTAATGAAAAACTGTTTTTT. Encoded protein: CASSRQGLPNEKLFF.

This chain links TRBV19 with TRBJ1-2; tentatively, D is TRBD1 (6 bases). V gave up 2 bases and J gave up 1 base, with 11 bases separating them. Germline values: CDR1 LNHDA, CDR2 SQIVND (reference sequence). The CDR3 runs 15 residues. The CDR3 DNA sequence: TGTGCCAGTAGTATAAAGACAGGAGGTAACTATGGCTACACCTTC. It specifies CASSIKTGGNYGYTF.

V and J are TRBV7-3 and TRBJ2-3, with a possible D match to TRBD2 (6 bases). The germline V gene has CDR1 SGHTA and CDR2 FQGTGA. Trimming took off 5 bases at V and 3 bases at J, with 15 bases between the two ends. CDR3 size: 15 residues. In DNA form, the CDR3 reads TGTGCCAGCAGCCCCGGGGGTTTTACTACAGATACGCAGTATTTT. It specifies CASSPGGFTTDTQYF.

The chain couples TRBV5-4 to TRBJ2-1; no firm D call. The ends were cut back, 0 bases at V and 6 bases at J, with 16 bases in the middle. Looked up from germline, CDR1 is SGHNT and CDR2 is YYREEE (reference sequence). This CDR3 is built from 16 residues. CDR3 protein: CASSLAAGIGGNEQFF. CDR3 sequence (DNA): TGTGCCAGCAGCTTGGCGGCTGGAATAGGCGGCAATGAGCAGTTCTTC.

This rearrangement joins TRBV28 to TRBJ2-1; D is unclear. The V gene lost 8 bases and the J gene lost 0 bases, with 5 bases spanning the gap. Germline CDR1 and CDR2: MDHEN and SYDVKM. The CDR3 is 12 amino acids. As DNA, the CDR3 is TGTGCCAGCGTCAGCTCCTACAATGAGCAGTTCTTC. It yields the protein CASVSSYNEQFF.